A single sample gave rise to the 29 T cell receptor beta chains below, sequenced in a study of CD8 T cells in Susac syndrome. Random hexamers were used to reverse transcribe roughly 0.45 to 1 ug of RNA. In TCRdb, the immunoSEQ multiplex PCR reads were re-called with MiXCR into one record per CDR3 protein. The table lists roughly 400,000 distinct CDR3 sequences, approximately 85% of them singletons, with under 0.15% in the top ten. Sequenced input: CD8+ T cells from PBMCs. Receptors were obtained from a human donor with multiple sclerosis.

The chain links TRBV27 to TRBJ1-1, with D hard to call. The CDR3 length is 15 residues. The germline CDR1 and CDR2 sequences are MNHEY and SMNVEV (reference sequence). The germline V and J ends were trimmed by 5 bases and 8 bases, with 21 bases remaining between them. This chain's CDR3 is CASSPTLGRRREAFF. CDR3 DNA sequence: TGTGCCAGCAGTCCGACCCTAGGACGGCGGAGGGAAGCTTTCTTT.

This chain links TRBV20-1 with TRBJ1-1; 7 bases are a match to TRBD1. The CDR3 has 14 residues. From germline, CDR1 is DFQATT and CDR2 SNEGSKA (reference sequence). The V and J ends lost 2 bases and 5 bases, in that order; junction bases with no gene match: 8. CDR3 amino acids: CSARQTGLGTEAFF. The CDR3 nucleotides read TGCAGTGCTAGACAGACAGGGCTTGGAACTGAAGCTTTCTTT.

J is TRBJ2-3 and V is TRBV13; D possibly corresponds to TRBD2 (6 bases). CDR1 PRHDT and CDR2 FYEKMQ come from the germline V gene (reference sequence). V was pared by 1 base and J by 2 bases, with 13 bases between. The CDR3 is 16 amino acids. CDR3 bases: TGTGCCAGCAGCTTAGAACGGCGGGGAGCCACAGATACGCAGTATTTT. Translating gives CASSLERRGATDTQYF.

This chain uses TRBV21-1 with TRBJ2-7; the table assigns TRBD1, which was not confirmed against the DNA. TRBV21-1 is a recognized pseudogene. This CDR3 spans 15 amino acids. The CDR3 reads CASRITKGGSYEQYF. CDR3 nucleotide sequence: TGTGCCAGCAGGATAACTAAAGGGGGATCCTACGAGCAGTACTTC.

The chain joins TRBV11-2 to TRBJ2-3; D ambiguous. Per germline, CDR1 SGHAT and CDR2 FQNNGV. V dropped 5 bases and J dropped 0 bases, with 12 bases sitting between them. The CDR3 spans 15 residues. CDR3 residues: CASSVGRSSTDTQYF. In DNA form, the CDR3 reads TGTGCCAGCAGCGTCGGAAGAAGTAGCACAGATACGCAGTATTTT.

This chain joins TRBV6-2 or TRBV6-3 and TRBJ1-1; D call uncertain. V dropped 0 bases and J dropped 5 bases, with 19 bases sitting between them. Germline V lookup: CDR1 MNHEY, CDR2 SVGEGT. This CDR3 has 17 residues. The CDR3 sequence is CASSYSYLLPRETEAFF. As DNA, the CDR3 is TGTGCCAGCAGTTACTCGTACCTCCTTCCAAGGGAAACTGAAGCTTTCTTT.

The CDR3 DNA reads TGCGCCAGCAGCCAAGATGGTGCCGACGAGCAGTACTTC. This gives the protein CASSQDGADEQYF. This chain joins TRBV4-1 and TRBJ2-7; D uncertain. In germline, CDR1 is MGHRA, CDR2 YSYEKL. The V and J ends lost 0 bases and 5 bases respectively, with 8 bases between them. The CDR3 is 13 residues long.

V usage is TRBV6-1 and J usage is TRBJ2-1; 9 bases line up with TRBD2. CDR3 length: 16 residues. The trim removed 6 bases at V and 7 bases at J, leaving 13 bases unmatched. Germline CDR1 is MNHNS and CDR2 is SASEGT. The CDR3 bases are TGTGCCAGCAGCCTCTCCACTAGCGGGTCTAAGAATGAGCAGTTCTTC. This sequence encodes CASSLSTSGSKNEQFF.

The rearrangement uses TRBV11-2 and TRBJ2-7; D is perhaps TRBD1 (6 bases). Germline V gene sequence: CDR1 SGHAT, CDR2 FQNNGV. Deletions cut 5 bases from V and 3 bases from J, with 11 bases between. The CDR3 has 13 amino acids. The CDR3 spells CASSQGQIYEQYF. The CDR3 bases are TGTGCCAGCAGCCAGGGACAAATCTACGAGCAGTACTTC.

CDR3 amino acids: CSVEGAPSGSLNEQFF. CDR3 in DNA: TGCAGCGTTGAAGGGGCCCCTAGCGGGAGTCTAAATGAGCAGTTCTTC. V usage is TRBV29-1 and J usage is TRBJ2-1, with TRBD2 matching over 10 bases. J lost 7 bases, V lost 1 base, and 10 bases had no gene match. The CDR3 loop spans 16 amino acids. The germline gives CDR1 SQVTM, CDR2 ANQGSEA.

This clonotype was seen once. The chain combines TRBV6-5 with TRBJ2-1; no firm D call. The CDR3 length is 14 residues. Germline loops: CDR1 MNHEY, CDR2 SVGAGI. The V end lost 1 base, the J end lost 9 bases, and 13 bases lay between the germline ends. CDR3 in amino acids: CASSYFGVQGEQFF. The DNA for the CDR3 is TGTGCCAGCAGTTACTTCGGAGTGCAAGGTGAGCAGTTCTTC.

The rearrangement links TRBV9 to TRBJ2-7; TRBD2 might be the D (5 bases). Germline lookup yields CDR1 SGDLS and CDR2 YYNGEE. The CDR3 has 12 amino acids. V was cut by 5 bases and J by 6 bases, with 12 bases left in between. The CDR3 reads CASRGMSGEQYF. For the CDR3, the DNA is TGTGCCAGCAGGGGCATGAGCGGCGAGCAGTACTTC.

The chain is built from TRBV20-1 and TRBJ1-2; D call uncertain. The V end was cut by 0 bases, the J end by 4 bases, with 12 bases between. The germline V gene has CDR1 DFQATT and CDR2 SNEGSKA (reference sequence). CDR3 length: 14 amino acids. The CDR3 sequence is CSAREPIARYGYTF. Here the CDR3 DNA reads TGCAGTGCTAGAGAACCTATAGCGCGCTATGGCTACACCTTC.

The rearrangement joins TRBV30 to TRBJ1-1; TRBD1 is a possible D gene (6 bases). The CDR3 runs to 13 residues. CDR1 GTSNPN and CDR2 SVGIG come from the germline V gene (reference sequence). V shed 4 bases and J shed 2 bases, with 11 bases lying between them. The CDR3: CAWTGGHNTEAFF. As DNA, the CDR3 is TGTGCCTGGACTGGGGGCCACAACACTGAAGCTTTCTTT.

The chain carries TRBV27 and TRBJ2-7; the D gene is possibly TRBD2 (6 bases). This CDR3 has 15 amino acids. V was pared by 5 bases and J by 2 bases, with 16 bases between. CDR1 and CDR2 (germline): MNHEY, SMNVEV (reference sequence). In DNA, the CDR3 is TGTGCCAGCAGTCCCATCGGGAGTAGGACCTACGAGCAGTACTTC. It encodes CASSPIGSRTYEQYF.

The chain recombines TRBV6-1 with TRBJ1-1; a possible D gene is TRBD1 (5 bases). Germline loops: CDR1 MNHNS, CDR2 SASEGT. The V end lost 0 bases, the J end lost 6 bases, and 11 bases lay between the germline ends. This CDR3 spans 14 amino acids. CDR3 residues: CASSEAAGVPEAFF. The DNA for the CDR3 is TGTGCCAGCAGTGAAGCCGCGGGGGTCCCTGAAGCTTTCTTT.

CDR3 sequence: CASSLSPGIEQYF. For the CDR3, the DNA is TGTGCCAGCAGTTTATCCCCGGGGATCGAGCAGTACTTC. J is TRBJ2-7 and V is TRBV27; D possibly corresponds to TRBD2 (5 bases). V was shortened by 0 bases and J by 6 bases, with 9 bases between the two germline ends. The germline V gene encodes CDR1 MNHEY and CDR2 SMNVEV (reference sequence). The CDR3 extends over 13 amino acids.

The chain combines TRBV5-1 with TRBJ2-7; 9 bases are shared with TRBD2. Per the germline V gene, CDR1 is SGHRS and CDR2 is YFSETQ. J was trimmed by 6 bases and V by 1 base; bases with no gene match: 8. The CDR3 is 15 residues long. In DNA, the CDR3 is TGCGCCAGCAGCTTGTTATGGACTAGCGCCACCGAGCAGTACTTC. It codes for CASSLLWTSATEQYF.

In this sample, this clonotype turned up once. The CDR3 reads CSVDISGVNTGELFF. The CDR3 DNA sequence: TGCAGCGTTGACATTAGCGGGGTGAACACCGGGGAGCTGTTTTTT. This rearrangement joins TRBV29-1 to TRBJ2-2; 8 positions agree with TRBD2. With 3 bases clipped from V and 1 base from J, the junction kept 4 bases outside the gene matches. The CDR3 has 15 amino acids. Germline lookup yields CDR1 SQVTM and CDR2 ANQGSEA.

The chain combines TRBV20-1 with TRBJ2-1; 7 positions agree with TRBD2. Per the germline V gene, CDR1 is DFQATT and CDR2 is SNEGSKA (reference sequence). The trim removed 3 bases at V and 4 bases at J, leaving 6 bases unmatched. The CDR3 is 14 amino acids. CDR3 loop: CSARDSAGYNEQFF. The DNA for the CDR3 is TGCAGTGCTAGGGATTCAGCGGGATACAATGAGCAGTTCTTC.

This clonotype was seen only a few times. This chain links TRBV27 with TRBJ2-7; D remains unclear. The germline CDR1 and CDR2 sequences are MNHEY and SMNVEV (reference sequence). This CDR3 is built from 12 residues. V gave up 8 bases and J gave up 1 base, with 9 bases separating them. The CDR3 DNA reads TGTGCCAGCGGCGGTCCGTCCTACGAGCAGTACTTC. Translating it yields CASGGPSYEQYF.

V and J are TRBV7-6 and TRBJ2-2; unclear D gene. The germline V gene encodes CDR1 SGHVS and CDR2 FNYEAQ. This CDR3 is built from 13 residues. Trimming took 7 bases from V and 4 from J, leaving 10 bases between them. The CDR3 nucleotides are TGTGCCAGCATCACAAAGGGCACCGGGGAGCTGTTTTTT. Translated, it gives CASITKGTGELFF. The full variable domain, in which reference TRBV7-6 and TRBJ2-2 provide the parts outside the CDR3, is GAGVSQSPRYKVTKRGQDVALRCDPISGHVSLYWYRQALGQGPEFLTYFNYEAQQDKSGLPNDRFSAERPEGSISTLTIQRTEQRDSAMYRCASITKGTGELFFGEGSRLTVL.

This clonotype was observed once. The J gene is TRBJ1-1, the V gene TRBV30; possible D gene TRBD1, 5 bases. The ends were cut back, 0 bases at V and 5 bases at J, with 19 bases in the middle. Germline loops: CDR1 GTSNPN, CDR2 SVGIG (reference sequence). The CDR3 has 16 amino acids. CDR3 residues: CAWSVFIRGLRTEAFF. The CDR3 DNA sequence: TGTGCCTGGAGTGTTTTTATTCGGGGGTTGCGTACTGAAGCTTTCTTT.

The rearrangement joins TRBV19 to TRBJ1-2; 10 nucleotides match TRBD1. Germline-derived CDR1 and CDR2 are LNHDA and SQIVND (reference sequence). The junction had 6 bases not matched to a gene; V was cut back by 0 bases and J by 8 bases. This CDR3 has 15 amino acids. CDR3 residues: CASSIETGGAEGYTF. CDR3 sequence (DNA): TGTGCCAGTAGTATAGAGACAGGGGGCGCGGAAGGCTACACCTTC.

The chain has TRBV2 and TRBJ2-1; D is possibly TRBD1 (6 bases). Germline V gene lookup returns CDR1 SNHLY and CDR2 FYNNEI. The CDR3 has 10 amino acids. Trimming took 6 bases from V and 10 from J, leaving 7 bases between them. CDR3: CASSGQEQFF. The DNA for the CDR3 is TGTGCCAGCAGCGGACAGGAGCAGTTCTTC.

In this sample, this clonotype turned up once. The V call is TRBV5-6, the J call TRBJ2-7, with D perhaps TRBD2 (5 bases). Trimming pared 4 bases from V and 5 bases from J, leaving 16 bases between. This CDR3 has 14 residues. In germline, CDR1 is SGHDT, CDR2 YYEEEE. The CDR3 nucleotides are TGTGCCAGCAGCATCGACGTGAGTAGCGACGAGCAGTACTTC. Translating gives CASSIDVSSDEQYF. The full variable domain, its missing parts supplied by reference TRBV5-6 and TRBJ2-7, is DAGVTQSPTHLIKTRGQQVTLRCSPKSGHDTVSWYQQALGQGPQFIFQYYEEEERQRGNFPDRFSGHQFPNYSSELNVNALLLGDSALYLCASSIDVSSDEQYFGPGTRLTVT.

The chain has TRBV14 and TRBJ2-5; D unresolved. The CDR3 consists of 13 residues. Germline values: CDR1 SGHDN, CDR2 FVKESK. Deletions cut 3 bases from V and 5 bases from J, with 10 bases between. The CDR3 is CASSHGVQETQYF. The CDR3 nucleotides read TGTGCCAGCAGCCATGGCGTGCAGGAGACCCAGTACTTC.

This chain connects TRBV29-1 to TRBJ2-1; D ambiguous. Per germline, CDR1 SQVTM and CDR2 ANQGSEA. Deletions cut 3 bases from V and 8 bases from J, with 17 bases between. The CDR3 runs to 14 residues. The CDR3 sequence is CSVEPRPKVDEQFF. DNA of the CDR3: TGCAGCGTTGAGCCCAGGCCTAAAGTCGATGAGCAGTTCTTC.

This chain connects TRBV19 to TRBJ1-1; 8 nucleotides align to TRBD1. The CDR3 spans 15 residues. J was trimmed by 4 bases and V by 1 base; bases with no gene match: 5. CDR1 and CDR2 from the germline V gene are LNHDA and SQIVND (reference sequence). CDR3 nucleotide sequence: TGTGCCAGTAGTATAGGTCAGGGGGCCGGCACTGAAGCTTTCTTT. This encodes CASSIGQGAGTEAFF.